This T cell receptor beta chain appears in the sequencing data of a study of blood T cell repertoires in COVID-19. Study summary: Sites across the United States, Italy and Spain contributed samples from acute and convalescent COVID-19.

TCRdb's table, derived via immunoSEQ multiplex PCR, lists solely in-frame clones and lacks some. Of 65,000 or so clones detected, approximately 84% appear once; the ten largest clones hold about 3.2%. V was trimmed by 3 bases and J by 4 bases, leaving 6 bases between them. Germline CDR1 SQVTM, CDR2 ANQGSEA. The CDR3 is 11 amino acids. The sample holds a few counts of this clone. The source of this sequence is a man in his sixties with acute or convalescent COVID-19. The sample consisted of peripheral blood. The chain couples TRBV29-1 to TRBJ1-2; D remains unclear. CDR3 nucleotides: TGCAGCGTTGAGGGAGTCTATGGCTACACCTTC. Translation gives CSVEGVYGYTF.